The rows below give T cell receptor beta chains drawn from one sample of a study of long-term antiretroviral therapy in people with HIV. Sequencing was performed with immunoSEQ multiplex PCR; in TCRdb, only in-frame clones are kept and a portion is missing. The sample comprises a few thousand clones, 70% to 90% of which are singletons, and roughly 6.1% rests with the top ten. This material consisted of unsorted PBMCs, taken 1.3 years after starting antiretroviral therapy. The source of these receptors is a woman in her fifties or sixties with HIV. The CDR3 runs from the conserved cysteine through the conserved F or W. Each record gives: D gene, V gene, clone size, J gene, CDR3 DNA, CDR3 protein. The D gene is left open where the match is weak. Part of the rows lack a size; the others show once, few, many or a class for expanded clones.

d_gene: -; v_gene: TRBV27; abundance: -; j_gene: TRBJ1-5; CDR3nt: TGTGCCAGCGCGACTTTCCAGGGTAAGGATCAGCCCCAGCATTTT; CDR3aa: CASATFQGKDQPQHF
d_gene: -; v_gene: TRBV5-6; abundance: -; j_gene: TRBJ1-1; CDR3nt: TGTGCCAGCTCACGAGGAGGGTTTGAAGCTTTCTTT; CDR3aa: CASSRGGFEAFF
d_gene: -; v_gene: TRBV7-2; abundance: -; j_gene: TRBJ1-5; CDR3nt: TGTGCCAGCAGCATCGGGACGACCGAGCCATGGCCCCAGCATTTT; CDR3aa: CASSIGTTEPWPQHF
d_gene: -; v_gene: TRBV30; abundance: -; j_gene: TRBJ1-5; CDR3nt: TGTGCCTGGAGTGTACCGGTACAGCGGGGCTATAGCAATCAGCCCCAGCATTTT; CDR3aa: CAWSVPVQRGYSNQPQHF
d_gene: -; v_gene: TRBV6-5; abundance: -; j_gene: TRBJ1-3; CDR3nt: TGTGCCAGCAGTTCAACAGGGAGACCTGGAAACACCATATATTTT; CDR3aa: CASSSTGRPGNTIYF
d_gene: -; v_gene: TRBV6-1; abundance: -; j_gene: TRBJ2-4; CDR3nt: TGTGCCAGCAGTGAAGGGTATAACATTCAGTACTTC; CDR3aa: CASSEGYNIQYF
d_gene: TRBD1; v_gene: TRBV6-1; abundance: -; j_gene: TRBJ2-1; CDR3nt: TGTGCCAGCATCCGGGACAGGGGCAACAATGAGCAGTTCTTC; CDR3aa: CASIRDRGNNEQFF
d_gene: -; v_gene: TRBV27; abundance: few; j_gene: TRBJ1-5; CDR3nt: TGTGCCAGCAGTTTAAGGGGCCCTAATCAGCCCCAGCATTTT; CDR3aa: CASSLRGPNQPQHF
d_gene: -; v_gene: TRBV5-6; abundance: -; j_gene: TRBJ2-3; CDR3nt: TGTGCCAGCAGCTTGTGGGGGCCCAGCACAGATACGCAGTATTTT; CDR3aa: CASSLWGPSTDTQYF
d_gene: TRBD1; v_gene: TRBV18; abundance: -; j_gene: TRBJ2-7; CDR3nt: TGTGCCAGCTCACCCTCCGGGACAGGGGACGAGCAGTACTTC; CDR3aa: CASSPSGTGDEQYF
d_gene: -; v_gene: TRBV7-8; abundance: -; j_gene: TRBJ1-2; CDR3nt: TGTGCCAGCAGCCCCCAGGTCCCGGTGAACTATGGCTACACCTTC; CDR3aa: CASSPQVPVNYGYTF
d_gene: TRBD1; v_gene: TRBV5-1; abundance: -; j_gene: TRBJ1-1; CDR3nt: TGCGCCAGCAGCCCGGCCGGGACAGGAATAGGGGACACTGAAGCTTTCTTT; CDR3aa: CASSPAGTGIGDTEAFF
d_gene: TRBD1; v_gene: TRBV19; abundance: -; j_gene: TRBJ2-3; CDR3nt: TGTGCCAGTAGTATGACAGGGGGATCAGATACGCAGTATTTT; CDR3aa: CASSMTGGSDTQYF
d_gene: -; v_gene: TRBV6-1; abundance: -; j_gene: TRBJ2-1; CDR3nt: TGTGCCGGCCGACAGGAACCTTCTAATGAGCAGTTCTTC; CDR3aa: CAGRQEPSNEQFF
d_gene: -; v_gene: TRBV7-3; abundance: -; j_gene: TRBJ2-2; CDR3nt: TGTGCCAGCAGCTTAATCAATAGTGCCGGGGAGCTGTTTTTT; CDR3aa: CASSLINSAGELFF
d_gene: -; v_gene: TRBV5-8; abundance: -; j_gene: TRBJ1-2; CDR3nt: TGTGCCAGCAGCTTGGCCGGGTATGGCTACACCTTC; CDR3aa: CASSLAGYGYTF